This T cell receptor (beta chain) was retrieved from a study of T-cell memory formation after mild COVID-19. About the research overall: Largely, the TCR clusters proved donor specific.

Study results and limitations: Shrinking CD4+ clones were chiefly CM and EM; CD8+ ones were chiefly EMRA. Pre-infection memory carried some responding clones, suggesting that cross-reactive memory joined.

There are a few counts of this clonotype. Its antigen is currently unknown. The 5'RACE method, run with constant-segment primers, produced TCR alpha and TCR beta cDNA libraries (carrying sample barcodes and UMIs). TCRdb itself ran the 5' RACE reads through MiXCR, one entry per CDR3 protein. The table includes about 290,000 distinct CDR3 sequences, 15% to 20% detected once. The CDR3 extends over 12 amino acids. Per germline, CDR1 MNHEY and CDR2 SMNVEV (reference sequence). V lost 3 bases to trimming and J lost 6 bases, with 7 bases between them. Sample: PBMCs or a T cell subset sorted from them (not recorded which). J is TRBJ2-3 and V is TRBV27; D unclear. This receptor was taken from a man between 18 and 29 years old who had mild COVID-19 (a few samples of this study predate the infection). Cell type and time point are not known. For the CDR3, the DNA is TGTGCCAGCAGTTTTCCCCGGGATACGCAGTATTTT. This translates into CASSFPRDTQYF.